A single sample is the source of the 20 T cell receptor beta chains below, sequenced in a study of response to subunit inactivated influenza vaccine. Via MiXCR, TCRdb re-called the RT-PCR reads, giving one row per CDR3 protein. The sample yields 450,000 to 700,000 distinct CDR3 sequences, 14% seen once. Here the sequenced sample was PBMCs from blood, taken about 13 days after vaccination. All receptors derive from a man aged 50 to 60 who received an inactivated influenza vaccine.

This clonotype was seen a handful of times. V and J are TRBV4-2 and TRBJ1-1; D gene ambiguous. Germline V gene sequence: CDR1 LGHNA, CDR2 YNFKEQ. Trimming stripped 0 bases from V and 10 bases from J, with 12 bases between. The CDR3 runs 13 residues. The CDR3 here is CASSQDLDGVAFF. The CDR3 DNA follows: TGTGCCAGCAGCCAAGATCTTGACGGGGTAGCTTTCTTT.

This clonotype has only a few counts. The chain employs TRBV6-1 and TRBJ1-1; D is perhaps TRBD1 (6 bases). V lost 3 bases and J 4 bases, leaving 9 bases between the germline ends. This CDR3 has 13 residues. Germline CDR1 is MNHNS and CDR2 is SASEGT. In nucleotides, the CDR3 is TGTGCCAGCAGTGACCAGGGGTCCACTGAAGCTTTCTTT. This gives the protein CASSDQGSTEAFF.

The table lists this clonotype with a few counts. This chain connects TRBV5-6 to TRBJ1-6, with D tentatively TRBD1 (5 bases). Deletions cut 4 bases from V and 10 bases from J, with 21 bases between. CDR1 and CDR2 from the germline V gene are SGHDT and YYEEEE. The CDR3 is made up of 16 amino acids. The CDR3 reads CASSLTGTGVRSPLHF. DNA for the CDR3: TGTGCCAGCAGCCTTACCGGGACGGGCGTGAGGTCACCCCTCCACTTT.

A few counts support this clonotype. The V call is TRBV20-1, the J call TRBJ1-6, with D hard to call. V shed 5 bases and J shed 6 bases, with 17 bases lying between them. The CDR3 length is 15 residues. Per germline, CDR1 DFQATT and CDR2 SNEGSKA (reference sequence). The CDR3 coding sequence is TGCAGTGCTCACCTGCGACGGAAAATTAATTCACCCCTCCACTTT. Translated, it gives CSAHLRRKINSPLHF.

This clonotype was picked up many times. J is TRBJ2-3 and V is TRBV9; 7 bases line up with TRBD1. The J segment lost 2 bases and the V segment lost 4 bases, leaving 10 bases of the junction unmatched. Germline-derived CDR1 and CDR2 are SGDLS and YYNGEE. The CDR3 spans 16 residues. The CDR3 DNA is TGTGCCAGCAGCCCACTCCGGGACAGCTTCACAGATACGCAGTATTTT. Protein: CASSPLRDSFTDTQYF.

As DNA, the CDR3 is TGTGCCAGCGGGTTCACAGGGCACACTGAAGCTTTCTTT. It yields the protein CASGFTGHTEAFF. The rearrangement uses TRBV12-3 or TRBV12-4 and TRBJ1-1; tentative D call: TRBD1 (6 bases). This CDR3 spans 13 amino acids. The V end was cut by 8 bases, the J end by 3 bases, with 13 bases between.

This clonotype has only a few counts. This chain connects TRBV5-6 to TRBJ1-2; 7 bases line up with TRBD1. Unmatched junction bases numbered 11, after V lost 1 base and J lost 5 bases. Germline V lookup: CDR1 SGHDT, CDR2 YYEEEE. The CDR3 runs to 16 residues. The CDR3 region has the DNA TGTGCCAGCAGCTTGTTTCCGGGAATACAGGGGTATGGCTACACCTTC. Residues: CASSLFPGIQGYGYTF.

This clonotype was detected ten times or more. The chain carries TRBV20-1 and TRBJ2-7, with 10 nucleotides matching TRBD2. The germline CDR1 and CDR2 sequences are DFQATT and SNEGSKA (reference sequence). Trimming at V came to 3 bases and at J to 4 bases, leaving 12 bases not matched to a gene. This CDR3 is built from 16 residues. CDR3 amino acids: CSASRTSGLSGYEQYF. CDR3 nucleotide sequence: TGCAGTGCTAGCCGGACTAGCGGCTTAAGTGGGTACGAGCAGTACTTC.

The rearrangement links TRBV20-1 to TRBJ2-5; 8 bases agree with TRBD2. Germline-derived CDR1 and CDR2 are DFQATT and SNEGSKA (reference sequence). V was pared by 5 bases and J by 4 bases, with 12 bases of the junction left unmatched. The CDR3 has 15 residues. CDR3 region: CSALLGSGRGETQYF. The DNA for the CDR3 is TGCAGTGCTCTTCTGGGGAGCGGGAGAGGAGAGACCCAGTACTTC.

This clonotype occurred many times. The CDR3 coding sequence is TGTGCCAGCAGCTTAGGCAGGGCCACTGAAGCTTTCTTT. Its protein is CASSLGRATEAFF. V and J are TRBV7-3 and TRBJ1-1; D may be TRBD1 (5 bases). The V gene lost 2 bases and the J gene lost 4 bases, with 8 bases spanning the gap. The CDR3 loop spans 13 amino acids. From germline, CDR1 is SGHTA and CDR2 FQGTGA.

This clonotype was picked up many times. This chain links TRBV19 with TRBJ2-7; D is ambiguous. CDR1 is LNHDA, CDR2 SQIVND, per germline (reference sequence). The CDR3 runs to 13 residues. V lost 7 bases, J lost 7 bases, and 17 bases lay in between. CDR3 residues: CASTGPERSEQYF. The CDR3 DNA follows: TGTGCCAGTACCGGGCCCGAAAGGAGTGAGCAGTACTTC. The full variable domain, with the rest looked up from reference TRBV19 and TRBJ2-7, is DGGITQSPKYLFRKEGQNVTLSCEQNLNHDAMYWYRQDPGQGLRLIYYSQIVNDFQKGDIAEGYSVSREKKESFPLTVTSAQKNPTAFYLCASTGPERSEQYFGPGTRLTVT.

The chain recombines TRBV4-2 with TRBJ2-5; perhaps TRBD1 as D (5 bases). V was pared by 0 bases and J by 5 bases, with 13 bases between. This CDR3 contains 15 residues. From germline, CDR1 is LGHNA and CDR2 YNFKEQ. The CDR3 is CASSQDQGRVETQYF. The DNA for the CDR3 is TGTGCCAGCAGCCAAGATCAAGGCAGGGTGGAGACCCAGTACTTC.

This clonotype was recorded many times. The chain uses TRBV20-1 and TRBJ1-2; no clear D gene. Germline loops: CDR1 DFQATT, CDR2 SNEGSKA (reference sequence). V shed 4 bases and J shed 4 bases, with 10 bases lying between them. There are 12 residues in the CDR3. The CDR3 DNA is TGCAGTGCTAACGGAGCCGCCTATGGCTACACCTTC. Its translation: CSANGAAYGYTF.

The chain joins TRBV30 to TRBJ2-7, with 8 bases lining up with TRBD2. V gave up 0 bases and J gave up 2 bases; unmatched junction bases: 9. The CDR3 is made up of 16 amino acids. CDR1 GTSNPN and CDR2 SVGIG come from the germline V gene (reference sequence). The CDR3 region has the DNA TGTGCCTGGAGTGTACGATCGGTAGCGGGGACCTACGAGCAGTACTTC. It translates to CAWSVRSVAGTYEQYF.

About this clonotype itself: A much larger clone is a single base away; this may be a read error. The rearrangement joins TRBV29-1 to TRBJ2-3; D might be TRBD2 (6 bases). The CDR3 covers 13 residues. Germline V gene data show CDR1 as SQVTM and CDR2 as ANQGSEA. V was cut by 1 base and J by 13 bases, with 18 bases left in between. The chain's CDR3 is CSVEGVLREDEYF. The DNA for the CDR3 is TGCAGCGTTGAAGGGGTCCTAAGGGAGGATGAGTATTTT.

J is TRBJ2-7 and V is TRBV6-2 or TRBV6-3; D not resolved. The CDR3 extends over 13 amino acids. Germline V gives CDR1 MNHEY, CDR2 SVGEGT. V was cut by 2 bases and J by 5 bases, with 10 bases left in between. In DNA form, the CDR3 reads TGTGCCAGCAGTTACAGGATCGTCAACGAGCAGTACTTC. Its translation is CASSYRIVNEQYF.

The sample holds a few counts of this clonotype. The J gene is TRBJ2-7, the V gene TRBV20-1; D is uncertain. Germline V CDR1 and CDR2: DFQATT, SNEGSKA (reference sequence). This CDR3 has 12 amino acids. With 2 bases removed from V and 5 bases from J, the gap between germline ends came to 10 bases. The CDR3 is CSARPGDNEQYF. The CDR3 DNA sequence: TGCAGTGCTAGACCCGGTGATAACGAGCAGTACTTC.

This clonotype showed up just a few times. The rearrangement uses TRBV7-2 and TRBJ1-3; the match to TRBD1 covers 8 bases. The CDR3 is 15 residues long. CDR1 and CDR2 from the germline V gene are SGHTA and FQGNSA. Trimming took 5 bases from V and 1 from J; bases not matched to a gene: 4. CDR3 protein: CASSQTGASGNTIYF. CDR3 sequence (DNA): TGTGCCAGCAGCCAGACAGGGGCGTCTGGAAACACCATATATTTT.

The V gene is TRBV18, the J gene TRBJ2-5; either TRBD1 or TRBD2 may supply D (5 bases each). The germline V and J ends were trimmed by 0 bases and 1 base, with 18 bases remaining between them. This CDR3 is 18 amino acids long. Germline V gene data show CDR1 as KGHSH and CDR2 as LQKENI. CDR3 region: CASSPPEGLAGSQETQYF. In nucleotides, the CDR3 is TGTGCCAGCTCACCACCCGAGGGGCTAGCTGGTAGCCAAGAGACCCAGTACTTC.

The rearrangement links TRBV6-6 to TRBJ2-7; tentative D call: TRBD1 (6 bases). This CDR3 comprises 13 residues. Looked up from germline, CDR1 is MNHNY and CDR2 is SVGAGI (reference sequence). Trimming stripped 4 bases from V and 3 bases from J, with 10 bases between. The CDR3 bases are TGTGCCAGCAGTTGGGGGACAATCTACGAGCAGTACTTC. Translation: CASSWGTIYEQYF.